The 8 T cell receptor beta chains given below trace back to one sample, sequenced in a study of identical twins' blood T cells. TCRdb processed the 5' RACE reads anew with MiXCR; each CDR3 protein has one entry. The table has 350,000 to 450,000 distinct CDR3 sequences, 25% to 35% seen once; the top ten hold roughly 6.1%. The sequenced sample was PBMCs. The receptors were gathered from a woman aged 18 to 55 in good health.

The chain is built from TRBV19 and TRBJ2-7, with 7 nucleotides matching TRBD2. CDR1 and CDR2 (germline): LNHDA, SQIVND (reference sequence). This CDR3 has 11 amino acids. The J segment lost 12 bases and the V segment lost 5 bases, leaving 7 bases of the junction unmatched. CDR3 in DNA: TGTGCCAGTAGTGCGGGGGATTCGCTGTACTTC. The encoded protein is CASSAGDSLYF.

This clonotype was seen at least ten times. The J gene is TRBJ1-4, the V gene TRBV20-1; possible D gene TRBD1, 5 bases. Germline CDR1 reads DFQATT; CDR2 reads SNEGSKA (reference sequence). This CDR3 spans 13 amino acids. V was trimmed by 3 bases and J by 5 bases, leaving 10 bases between them. CDR3 in amino acids: CSARKGSNEKLFF. The CDR3, as DNA: TGCAGTGCTAGGAAGGGGTCAAATGAAAAACTGTTTTTT.

J is TRBJ2-2 and V is TRBV29-1; 8 bases line up with TRBD2. V lost 4 bases to trimming and J lost 0 bases; unmatched junction nucleotides: 4. Per the germline V gene, CDR1 is SQVTM and CDR2 is ANQGSEA. This CDR3 has 15 amino acids. CDR3 nucleotides: TGCAGCGTTGTGCTAGCGGGCCCGAACACCGGGGAGCTGTTTTTT. Protein product: CSVVLAGPNTGELFF.

This clonotype was recorded a few times. The chain combines TRBV5-8 with TRBJ1-5; tentatively, D is TRBD1 (5 bases). Trimming took off 5 bases at V and 2 bases at J, with 20 bases between the two ends. This CDR3 spans 17 amino acids. Germline V gives CDR1 SGHTS, CDR2 YDEGEE. The CDR3 is CASSLKKGEVGNQPQHF. CDR3 in DNA: TGTGCCAGCAGTCTCAAGAAAGGGGAAGTCGGCAATCAGCCCCAGCATTTT. Variable domain in full (rest from reference TRBV5-8 and TRBJ1-5): EAGVTQSPTHLIKTRGQQATLRCSPISGHTSVYWYQQALGLGLQFLLWYDEGEERNRGNFPPRFSGRQFPNYSSELNVNALELEDSALYLCASSLKKGEVGNQPQHFGDGTRLSIL.

The CDR3 is CASSYLHQGNYGYTF. The CDR3 nucleotides are TGTGCCAGCAGTTACCTTCACCAGGGAAACTATGGCTACACCTTC. The chain links TRBV6-5 to TRBJ1-2, with D perhaps matching TRBD1 (5 bases). The germline CDR1 and CDR2 sequences are MNHEY and SVGAGI. Trimming stripped 2 bases from V and 2 bases from J, with 12 bases between. The CDR3 has 15 amino acids.

In its sample, this clonotype was seen once. The chain carries TRBV20-1 and TRBJ2-7; 8 bases agree with TRBD1. Unmatched junction bases numbered 9, after V lost 2 bases and J lost 6 bases. This CDR3 comprises 14 residues. In germline, CDR1 is DFQATT, CDR2 SNEGSKA (reference sequence). The CDR3 loop reads CSARRWQGASEQYF. The CDR3 DNA sequence: TGCAGTGCTAGACGATGGCAGGGGGCTTCCGAGCAGTACTTC.

As to this clonotype: One end of the junction does not line up with germline, which may come from a read error. The chain links TRBV3-1 to TRBJ2-7; D gene unclear. Germline V CDR1 and CDR2: LGHDT, YNNKEL (reference sequence). The CDR3 consists of 13 residues. The CDR3 DNA is TGTGCCGGCAGCCAAGAATTCTCGAGGGAGCAGTACTTC. This translates into CAGSQEFSREQYF.

About this clonotype: A much larger clonotype is one base distant, so this may be a read error. V and J are TRBV6-8 and TRBJ1-2; TRBD1 agrees at 7 bases. CDR1 is MNHGY, CDR2 SAAAGT, per germline. This CDR3 comprises 13 residues. DNA for the CDR3: TGTGTCAGCAGTCGACAGGGTGCACTCGGCTACACCTTC. Translating it yields CVSSRQGALGYTF.